The 13 T cell receptor beta chains below come from one sample, sequenced in a study of T cells after yellow fever vaccination. MiXCR was run by TCRdb on the 5' RACE reads, yielding one entry per CDR3 protein. The sample lists hundreds of thousands of distinct CDR3 sequences, about 9.9% occurring once. Source: PBMCs, taken on the day of the first yellow fever vaccination. The receptor source for this set is a man between 18 and 35 years old who received the YFV17D yellow fever vaccine.

This clonotype has only a few counts. The rearrangement links TRBV24-1 to TRBJ2-3; D gene uncertain. The CDR3 spans 14 residues. The V gene lost 5 bases and the J gene lost 10 bases, with 18 bases spanning the gap. Germline values: CDR1 KGHDR, CDR2 SFDVKD. CDR3 DNA: TGTGCCACCAGTGCAGCTGGTTCCCCCCTATCGCAGTATTTT. Amino acids: CATSAAGSPLSQYF.

This clonotype has only a few counts. This chain uses TRBV6-1 with TRBJ1-1, with D unclear. The ends were cut back, 2 bases at V and 4 bases at J, with 14 bases in the middle. CDR3 size: 15 residues. CDR1 and CDR2 from the germline V gene are MNHNS and SASEGT. The CDR3 nucleotides are TGTGCCAGCAGTGAACGGGGTAGGGATGGCACTGAAGCTTTCTTT. It yields the protein CASSERGRDGTEAFF.

This chain uses TRBV12-3 or TRBV12-4 with TRBJ1-1; tentatively, D is TRBD1 (6 bases). Trimming took 2 bases from V and 3 from J, leaving 16 bases between them. The CDR3 sequence is 16 residues long. The CDR3 sequence is CASSLRARPGDTEAFF. The CDR3 region has the DNA TGTGCCAGCAGTTTAAGAGCAAGGCCAGGGGACACTGAAGCTTTCTTT.

This clonotype was picked up a small number of times. J is TRBJ2-7 and V is TRBV12-3 or TRBV12-4; D might be TRBD2 (5 bases). This CDR3 has 13 amino acids. The V and J ends lost 2 bases and 6 bases respectively, with 11 bases between them. CDR3 in amino acids: CASSLNLGGEQYF. In DNA form, the CDR3 reads TGTGCCAGCAGTTTAAATCTAGGAGGCGAGCAGTACTTC.

This clonotype was seen only a few times. This rearrangement joins TRBV5-4 to TRBJ2-2, with D perhaps TRBD1 or TRBD2 (6 bases each). Deletions cut 0 bases from V and 6 bases from J, with 21 bases between. This CDR3 has 18 amino acids. CDR1 and CDR2 from the germline V gene are SGHNT and YYREEE (reference sequence). CDR3 residues: CASSLGGGLRGVAGELFF. CDR3 coding DNA: TGTGCCAGCAGCTTGGGGGGAGGCCTCAGGGGTGTCGCCGGGGAGCTGTTTTTT.

Only a few counts were recorded for this clonotype. The chain uses TRBV29-1 and TRBJ2-7, with a possible D match to TRBD2 (6 bases). CDR3 length equals 12 residues. V was shortened by 7 bases and J by 4 bases, with 14 bases between the two germline ends. CDR1 is SQVTM and CDR2 is ANQGSEA in the germline V gene. DNA for the CDR3: TGCAGCGGACTAGGGAACTCATACGAGCAGTACTTC. Amino acids: CSGLGNSYEQYF.

This clonotype was seen many times. CDR3 amino acids: CASSLGSTGDTEAFF. CDR3 nucleotides: TGCGCCAGCAGCTTGGGGTCCACAGGGGACACTGAAGCTTTCTTT. This sequence joins TRBV5-1 and TRBJ1-1; 7 positions match TRBD1. Germline V gives CDR1 SGHRS, CDR2 YFSETQ. The ends lost 0 bases at V and 3 bases at J; junction bases unmatched: 5. The CDR3 has 15 residues. The full variable domain, rest sourced from reference TRBV5-1 and TRBJ1-1, is KAGVTQTPRYLIKTRGQQVTLSCSPISGHRSVSWYQQTPGQGLQFLFEYFSETQRNKGNFPGRFSGRQFSNSRSEMNVSTLELGDSALYLCASSLGSTGDTEAFFGQGTRLTVV.

The chain joins TRBV12-3 or TRBV12-4 to TRBJ2-5, with 10 bases aligning to TRBD2. The V gene end was trimmed by 4 bases and the J gene end by 1 base; junction bases not matched to a gene: 6. This CDR3 contains 16 residues. CDR3 in DNA: TGTGCCAGCAGTTCCCTTAGCGGGGGGCTCCAAGAGACCCAGTACTTC. This sequence encodes CASSSLSGGLQETQYF.

This clonotype has only a few counts. V gene TRBV7-9 combines with J gene TRBJ1-4, with D perhaps TRBD1 (6 bases). Trimming shortened V by 7 bases and J by 4 bases, and 13 bases separated the two germline ends. The CDR3 consists of 14 residues. Germline V gives CDR1 SEHNR, CDR2 FQNEAQ (reference sequence). The CDR3: CASTLGGINEKLFF. For the CDR3, the DNA is TGTGCCAGCACCCTCGGGGGCATTAATGAAAAACTGTTTTTT.

The sample holds a few counts of this clonotype. This rearrangement joins TRBV7-3 to TRBJ2-4; 8 bases agree with TRBD2. Trimming cost V 6 bases and J 1 base; bases outside gene matches: 8. Germline-derived CDR1 and CDR2 are SGHTA and FQGTGA. The CDR3 spans 16 residues. The CDR3 region has the DNA TGTGCCAGCAGTCCCGGGGGGACTAGGGCCAAAAACATTCAGTACTTC. Translated, it gives CASSPGGTRAKNIQYF.

The V call is TRBV21-1, the J call TRBJ2-6; the table's D call, TRBD2, has no DNA check behind it. TRBV21-1 is a pseudogene. This CDR3 has 18 residues. CDR3 coding DNA: TGTGCCAGCAGCAAATTAGGGACTGTGCTTTCTGGGGCCAACGTCCTGACTTTC. Residues: CASSKLGTVLSGANVLTF.

This chain uses TRBV5-4 with TRBJ2-7, with 8 bases lining up with TRBD2. The germline V gene encodes CDR1 SGHNT and CDR2 YYREEE (reference sequence). The J segment lost 3 bases and the V segment lost 0 bases, leaving 5 bases of the junction unmatched. CDR3 length: 15 residues. CDR3 residues: CASSLGSGAVYEQYV. The CDR3, as DNA: TGTGCCAGCAGCTTGGGTAGCGGGGCGGTCTACGAGCAGTACGTC.

In its sample, this clonotype was seen many times. At one boundary the junction diverges from the germline segment, which might be a read error. The J gene is TRBJ1-1, the V gene TRBV5-1; D gene unclear. CDR1 is SGHRS and CDR2 is YFSETQ in the germline V gene. The CDR3 consists of 15 residues. The DNA for the CDR3 is TGCGCCAGCAGCTTCCCCCGGGGAGAGAACGCTGAAGCTTTCTTT. Residues: CASSFPRGENAEAFF. The complete variable domain, with remaining parts taken from reference TRBV5-1 and TRBJ1-1, reads KAGVTQTPRYLIKTRGQQVTLSCSPISGHRSVSWYQQTPGQGLQFLFEYFSETQRNKGNFPGRFSGRQFSNSRSEMNVSTLELGDSALYLCASSFPRGENAEAFFGQGTRLTVV.